This paragraph reports one T cell receptor (beta chain). The sample belongs to a study of T cell responses to AZD1222 COVID-19 vaccine. Produced via immunoSEQ multiplex PCR; TCRdb's table is partial and in-frame only. The data contain approximately 110,000 clones, about nine tenths of them singletons. The germline V gene has CDR1 SGHDN and CDR2 FVKESK. The length of the CDR3 is 13 residues. Trimming at V came to 4 bases and at J to 6 bases, leaving 4 bases not matched to a gene. The source was peripheral blood, collected on day 0 of AZD1222 vaccination. This clonotype was sampled from an adult in good health. The chain joins TRBV14 to TRBJ2-7; 9 bases line up with TRBD2. The DNA for the CDR3 is TGTGCCAGCAGCCCCGCGGGGGGGGGCGAGCAGTACTTC. Translation gives CASSPAGGGEQYF.